This T cell receptor beta chain was documented in a study of blood T cells in healthy people across ages. Across the whole study: Roughly one uniquely barcoded beta molecule per two T cells was captured.

Sample-barcoded 5' priming and a J-beta primer mix drove a second PCR of about 7 to 11 cycles. Every sample gave at least 2.5 million paired-end reads containing CDR3. TCRdb reprocessed the 5' RACE reads with MiXCR, giving one entry per CDR3 protein. The data contain about 730,000 distinct CDR3 sequences, approximately 39% of them seen just once; the ten biggest clones take up 20%. The germline V and J ends were trimmed by 3 bases and 4 bases, with 9 bases remaining between them. The CDR3 is made up of 13 amino acids. The germline CDR1 and CDR2 sequences are SNHLY and FYNNEI. This clonotype originated in a woman in her fifties or sixties in good health. V gene TRBV2 combines with J gene TRBJ1-2; maybe TRBD1 (5 bases). What was sequenced was blood. The CDR3 DNA is TGTGCCAGCAGTGAGGAGGGGTCCTATGGCTACACCTTC. Translation gives CASSEEGSYGYTF.